Listed below are T cell receptor beta chains from one sample, sequenced in a study of blood T cell repertoires in COVID-19. Generated by immunoSEQ multiplex PCR, the TCRdb table keeps only in-frame clones and is missing some. This table holds some 100,000 clones, 88% found once. The sample consisted of peripheral blood. The receptor set was obtained from a woman at least 80 years old with active COVID-19. CDR3s include the opening cysteine and the closing phenylalanine or tryptophan. Each record gives: J gene, V gene, clone size, D gene, CDR3 protein, CDR3 DNA. A D gene is named only where the DNA matches it firmly. Only part of the rows carry a size: once, few, many, or a class if the clone is expanded.

>TRBJ2-5|TRBV3-1/TRBV3-2|-|-
CASSQYDGDMAQYF
TGTGCCAGCAGCCAATACGACGGGGACATGGCCCAGTACTTC
>TRBJ2-4|TRBV28|-|-
CASSSPDLLAKNIQYF
TGTGCCAGCAGTTCCCCAGACTTACTAGCCAAAAACATTCAGTACTTC
>TRBJ2-2|TRBV6-2/TRBV6-3|-|-
CASSYYPSGELFF
TGTGCCAGCAGTTACTACCCCAGCGGGGAGCTGTTTTTT
>TRBJ2-5|TRBV11-2|-|TRBD2
CASSLGLAGGIQETQYF
TGTGCCAGCAGCTTAGGGCTAGCGGGAGGGATTCAAGAGACCCAGTACTTC
>TRBJ1-3|TRBV5-1|-|TRBD1
CASSLADRGANTIYF
TGCGCCAGCAGCTTGGCCGACAGGGGGGCAAACACCATATATTTT
>TRBJ2-3|TRBV19|-|-
CASSTYRPPRPDTQYF
TGTGCCAGTAGTACATACAGGCCTCCGAGGCCAGATACGCAGTATTTT
>TRBJ2-5|TRBV9|-|TRBD2
CASSVEGLAGETQYF
TGTGCCAGCAGCGTAGAGGGCCTAGCGGGAGAGACCCAGTACTTC
>TRBJ2-5|TRBV5-1|-|-
CASSLLAGFQETQYF
TGCGCCAGCAGCTTGCTGGCGGGGTTTCAAGAGACCCAGTACTTC
>TRBJ1-5|TRBV3-1/TRBV3-2|-|-
CASSSRDKNQPQHF
TGTGCCAGCAGCTCCCGGGACAAAAATCAGCCCCAGCATTTT
>TRBJ1-5|TRBV18|once|TRBD1
CASSATGVDQPQHF
TGTGCCAGCTCAGCTACAGGGGTCGATCAGCCCCAGCATTTT
>TRBJ1-2|TRBV6-6|-|TRBD1
CASSVTGGHGYTF
TGTGCCAGCAGTGTGACAGGGGGTCATGGCTACACCTTC
>TRBJ1-2|TRBV6-5|few|-
CASSGNYGYTF
TGTGCCAGTTCCGGGAACTATGGCTACACCTTC
>TRBJ2-2|TRBV11-2|-|TRBD1
CASSPRNDRGNTGELFF
TGTGCCAGCAGCCCCCGAAATGACAGGGGGAACACCGGGGAGCTGTTTTTT
>TRBJ2-3|TRBV20-1|-|-
CSATSWDTQYF
TGCAGTGCCACAAGTTGGGATACGCAGTATTTT
>TRBJ2-1|TRBV6-2/TRBV6-3|-|-
CASSYGESYSSYNEQFF
TGTGCCAGCAGTTACGGGGAGAGCTATAGCTCCTACAATGAGCAGTTCTTC
>TRBJ2-1|TRBV2|-|-
CASKLYNEQFF
TGTGCCAGCAAGCTCTACAATGAGCAGTTCTTC
>TRBJ2-1|TRBV3-1/TRBV3-2|-|TRBD2
CASSRTSGTKLVF
TGTGCCAGCAGCCGCACCTCCGGGACTAAATTGGTCTTC
>TRBJ2-3|TRBV7-3|-|-
CASSQGLPEDTQYF
TGTGCCAGCAGCCAAGGACTCCCCGAAGATACGCAGTATTTT
>TRBJ1-2|TRBV7-2|-|-
CASSVQNNYGYTF
TGTGCCAGCAGCGTACAGAATAACTATGGCTACACCTTC
>TRBJ2-5|TRBV27|-|-
CASSLFGFTRVQETQYF
TGTGCCAGCAGTTTATTCGGTTTTACGAGGGTCCAAGAGACCCAGTACTTC
>TRBJ2-7|TRBV6-5|few|-
CASRRSSAAYEQYF
TGTGCCAGTCGAAGGAGTAGCGCCGCCTACGAGCAGTACTTC
>TRBJ1-2|TRBV27|-|-
CASSLYLGSYGYTF
TGTGCCAGCAGTTTATATCTGGGGAGCTATGGCTACACCTTC
>TRBJ2-7|TRBV20-1|-|-
CSGSRGEDEQYF
TGCAGTGGTAGTAGGGGTGAGGACGAGCAGTACTTC